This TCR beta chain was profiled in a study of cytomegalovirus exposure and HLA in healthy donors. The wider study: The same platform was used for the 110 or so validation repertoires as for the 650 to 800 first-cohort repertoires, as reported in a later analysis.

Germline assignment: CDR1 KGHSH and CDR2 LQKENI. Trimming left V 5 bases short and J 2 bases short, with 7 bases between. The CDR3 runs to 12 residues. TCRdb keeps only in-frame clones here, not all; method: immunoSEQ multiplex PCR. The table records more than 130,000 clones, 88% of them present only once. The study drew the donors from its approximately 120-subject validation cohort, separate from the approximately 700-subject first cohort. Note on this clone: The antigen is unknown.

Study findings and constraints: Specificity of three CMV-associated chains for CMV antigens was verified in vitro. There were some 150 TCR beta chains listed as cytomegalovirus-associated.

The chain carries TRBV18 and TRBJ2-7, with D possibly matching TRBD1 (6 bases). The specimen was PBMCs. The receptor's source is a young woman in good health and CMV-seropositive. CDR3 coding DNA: TGTGCCAGCTCAAGGGGGACCTACGAGCAGTACTTC. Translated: CASSRGTYEQYF.